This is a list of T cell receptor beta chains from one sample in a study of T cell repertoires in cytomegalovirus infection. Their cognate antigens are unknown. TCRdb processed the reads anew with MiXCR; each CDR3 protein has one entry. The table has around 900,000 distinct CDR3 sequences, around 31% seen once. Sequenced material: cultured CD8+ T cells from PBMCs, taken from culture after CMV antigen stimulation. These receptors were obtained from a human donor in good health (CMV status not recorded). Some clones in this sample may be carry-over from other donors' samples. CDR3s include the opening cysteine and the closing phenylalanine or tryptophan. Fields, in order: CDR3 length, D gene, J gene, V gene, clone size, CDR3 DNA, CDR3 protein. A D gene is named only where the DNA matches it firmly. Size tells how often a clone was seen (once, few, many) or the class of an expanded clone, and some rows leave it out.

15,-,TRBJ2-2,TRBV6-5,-,TGTGCCAGCAGTTACTCGATAGGGAACACCGGGGAGCTGTTTTTT,CASSYSIGNTGELFF
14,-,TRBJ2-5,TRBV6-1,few,TGTGCCAGCAGTCCCGGGACATTGGCGGAGACCCAGTACTTC,CASSPGTLAETQYF
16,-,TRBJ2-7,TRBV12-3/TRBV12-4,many,TGTGCCAGCAGTTCCGGTACCTACAGGAGCTCCTACGAGCAGTACTTC,CASSSGTYRSSYEQYF
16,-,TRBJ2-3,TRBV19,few,TGTGCCAGTGGGACAGGGCTAGCGGGGGCAACAGATACGCAGTATTTT,CASGTGLAGATDTQYF
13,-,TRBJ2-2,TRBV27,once,TGTGCCAGCAGTTTCAACAGTATCGGGGAGCTGTTTTTT,CASSFNSIGELFF
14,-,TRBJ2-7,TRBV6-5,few,TGTGCCAGCAGTTACTCGGGGGGGCTCCCCGAGCAGTACTTC,CASSYSGGLPEQYF
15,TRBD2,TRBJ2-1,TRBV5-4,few,TGTGCCAGCAGCTTCGGGACTAGCGACAACAATGAGCAGTTCTTC,CASSFGTSDNNEQFF
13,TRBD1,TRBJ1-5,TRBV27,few,TGTGCCACGACGACAGGGGTAGGCCAGCCCCAGCATTTT,CATTTGVGQPQHF
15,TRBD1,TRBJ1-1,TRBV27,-,TGTGCCAGCAGTTTGACAGGGTCAGGGCTAACTGAAGCTTTCTTT,CASSLTGSGLTEAFF
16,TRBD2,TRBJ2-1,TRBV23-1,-,TGCGCCAGCAGTCAACCCACTAGCGGGGGGTGGGATGAGCAGTTCTTC,CASSQPTSGGWDEQFF
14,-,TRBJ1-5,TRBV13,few,TGTGCCAGCTCTCGGGGCGTGGGCAATCAGCCCCAGCATTTT,CASSRGVGNQPQHF
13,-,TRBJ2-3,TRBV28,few,TGTGCCAGCAGTCAAAGACAGAAAGATACGCAGTATTTT,CASSQRQKDTQYF
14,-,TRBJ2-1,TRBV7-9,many,TGTGCCAGCAGCCTTGATGGCCGGATAAATGAGCAGTTCTTC,CASSLDGRINEQFF
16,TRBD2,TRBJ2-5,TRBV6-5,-,TGTGCCAGCAGCCCGGGGCTAGCGGGGTACGAAGAGACCCAGTACTTC,CASSPGLAGYEETQYF
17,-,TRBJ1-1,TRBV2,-,TGTGCCAGCAGTGAAGGGCTCCGGGACGGCCAGAGAAAGGGAGCTTTCTTT,CASSEGLRDGQRKGAFF
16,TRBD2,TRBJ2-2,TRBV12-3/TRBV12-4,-,TGTGCCAGCAGTTTTATTTTAGCGGGAGACACCGGGGAGCTGTTTTTT,CASSFILAGDTGELFF
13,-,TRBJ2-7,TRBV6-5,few,TGTGCCAGCAGTTACAACATATTTTCCGAGCAGTACTTC,CASSYNIFSEQYF
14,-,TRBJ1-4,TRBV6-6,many,TGTGCCAGCAGTTTAGGGGACCGGTATGAAAAACTGTTTTTT,CASSLGDRYEKLFF
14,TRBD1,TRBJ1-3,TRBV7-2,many,TGTGCCAGCAGCCGGGGACAGGGAAGAAACACCATATATTTT,CASSRGQGRNTIYF
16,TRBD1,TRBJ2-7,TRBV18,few,TGTGCCAGCTCACCTTATGGACAGGGGTTCGCCTACGAGCAGTACTTC,CASSPYGQGFAYEQYF
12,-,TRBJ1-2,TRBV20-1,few,TGCAGTGCTCAGCACGGAAACTATGGCTACACCTTC,CSAQHGNYGYTF
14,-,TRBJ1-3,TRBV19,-,TGTGCCAGTAGTATCGGGACCTATGCCACCACCATATATTTT,CASSIGTYATTIYF
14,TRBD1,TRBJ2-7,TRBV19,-,TGTGCCAGTAGTGTGACAGGGGGCTTCAACGAGCAGTACTTC,CASSVTGGFNEQYF
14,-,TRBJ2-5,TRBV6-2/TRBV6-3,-,TGTGCCAGCAGTTACCGGTTGTACCAAGAGACCCAGTACTTC,CASSYRLYQETQYF
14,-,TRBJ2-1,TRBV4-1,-,TGCGCCAGCAGCCAGATCGGGACCTCTAAGGCGCAGTTCTTC,CASSQIGTSKAQFF
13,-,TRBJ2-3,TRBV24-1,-,TGTGCCACGGGGGACACTTACACAGATACGCAGTATTTT,CATGDTYTDTQYF
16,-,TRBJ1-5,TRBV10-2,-,TGCGCCAGCAGTGGCCCCCCTGGGGAGGTGAATCAGCCCCAGCATTTT,CASSGPPGEVNQPQHF
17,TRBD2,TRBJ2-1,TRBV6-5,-,TGTGCCAGCAGTTACCCTAGCGGGGAGAGCTCCTACAATGAGCAGTTCTTC,CASSYPSGESSYNEQFF
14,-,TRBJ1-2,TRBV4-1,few,TGCGCCAGCAGCCAAGCGAAGGGCGACTATGGCTACACCTTC,CASSQAKGDYGYTF
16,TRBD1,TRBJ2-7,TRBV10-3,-,TGTGCCATCAGTGAGTTCGGGACAGGGGTGTCCTACGAGCAGTACTTC,CAISEFGTGVSYEQYF
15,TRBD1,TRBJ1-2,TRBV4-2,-,TGTGCCAGCAGCGAGGGGACAGGGGTCAACTATGGCTACACCTTC,CASSEGTGVNYGYTF
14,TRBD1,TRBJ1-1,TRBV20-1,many,TGCAGTGCTAGAGCCGACAGGGACTCTATTGACGCTTTCTTT,CSARADRDSIDAFF
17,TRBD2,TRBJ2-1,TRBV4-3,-,TGCGCCAGCAGCCAAGAGGGACTAGCGGATCTGAACAATGAGCAGTTCTTC,CASSQEGLADLNNEQFF
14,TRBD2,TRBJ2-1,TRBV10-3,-,TGTGCCATCGCCCCAAGCGGGGGGGCCGGTGAGCAGTTCTTC,CAIAPSGGAGEQFF
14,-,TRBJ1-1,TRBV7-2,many,TGTGCCAGCACCAACTCAGGAGGAAACACTGAAGCTTTCTTT,CASTNSGGNTEAFF
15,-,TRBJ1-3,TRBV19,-,TGTGTCAGTCAAAACACAGGGTACGGAGGAAACACCATATATTTT,CVSQNTGYGGNTIYF
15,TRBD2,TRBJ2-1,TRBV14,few,TGTGCCAGCAGCCAAGAAAGCGGGGTCTACAATGAGCAGTTCTTC,CASSQESGVYNEQFF
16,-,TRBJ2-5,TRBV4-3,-,TGCGCCAGCAGCCAAGATATGGACATGTCGAGGGAGACCCAGTACTTC,CASSQDMDMSRETQYF
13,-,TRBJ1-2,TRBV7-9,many,TGTGCCAGCAGCTTAGTTTCTAACTATGGCTACACCTTC,CASSLVSNYGYTF
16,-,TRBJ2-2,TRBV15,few,TGTGCCACCAGCAGAGTTAGAGGGGGAAACACCGGGGAGCTGTTTTTT,CATSRVRGGNTGELFF
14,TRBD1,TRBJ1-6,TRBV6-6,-,TGTGCCAGCAGCCACAGGGGAGGTAATTCACCCCTCCACTTT,CASSHRGGNSPLHF
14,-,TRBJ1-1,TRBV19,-,TGTGCCAGTAAACAGGGACCCCTGAACACTGAAGCTTTCTTT,CASKQGPLNTEAFF
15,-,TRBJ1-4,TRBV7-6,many,TGTGCCAGCAGGCCGACACGATCAACTAATGAAAAACTGTTTTTT,CASRPTRSTNEKLFF
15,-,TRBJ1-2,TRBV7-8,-,TGTGCCAGCAGTTCCTCAAGGGGAACCAACTATGGCTACACCTTC,CASSSSRGTNYGYTF
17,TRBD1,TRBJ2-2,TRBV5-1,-,TGCGCCAGCAGTAGCGGACAGGGGAGGTCGGGCACCGGGGAGCTGTTTTTT,CASSSGQGRSGTGELFF
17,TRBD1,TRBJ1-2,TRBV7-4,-,TGTGCCAGCAGTTCCGGGACAGGGCTGATGGCAAGAGGTGGCTACACCTTC,CASSSGTGLMARGGYTF
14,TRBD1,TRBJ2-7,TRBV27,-,TGTGCCAGCAGTTGGGACAGGCGGCGAAGTGAGCAGTACTTC,CASSWDRRRSEQYF
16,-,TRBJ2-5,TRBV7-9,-,TGTGCCAGCAGCTCCTCTAGGGGGGACGGTTCCGGGGCCCAGTACTTC,CASSSSRGDGSGAQYF
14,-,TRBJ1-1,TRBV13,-,TGTGCCAGCAAGGAGGGGGGGAAGGTTATTGAAGCTTTCTTT,CASKEGGKVIEAFF
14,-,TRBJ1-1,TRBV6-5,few,TGTGCCAGCAGTTACTACGAGGAGGACACTGAAGCTTTCTTT,CASSYYEEDTEAFF
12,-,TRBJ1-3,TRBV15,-,TGTGCCACCAGCAGATCCGGAAACACCATATATTTT,CATSRSGNTIYF
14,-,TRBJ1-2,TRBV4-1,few,TGCGCCAGCAGCCAAGGTCGTCCGGACCGCGGCTACACCTTC,CASSQGRPDRGYTF
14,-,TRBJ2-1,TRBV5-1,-,TGCGCCAGCAGCTTGGAGTACAGGAGAGATGAGCAGTTCTTC,CASSLEYRRDEQFF
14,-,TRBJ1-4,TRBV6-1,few,TGTGCCAGCAGTGAAGGATTAGCAGGTGAAAAACTGTTTTTT,CASSEGLAGEKLFF
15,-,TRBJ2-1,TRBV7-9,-,TGTGCCAGCAGCCCGGGGGACGGCGACTACAATGAGCAGTTCTTC,CASSPGDGDYNEQFF
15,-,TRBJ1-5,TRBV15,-,TGTGCCACCAGCAGAGAACGACTCGAGGGTCAGCCCCAGCATTTT,CATSRERLEGQPQHF
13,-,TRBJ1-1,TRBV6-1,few,TGTGCCAGCAGCCGCTTCGAAAACACTGAAGCTTTCTTT,CASSRFENTEAFF